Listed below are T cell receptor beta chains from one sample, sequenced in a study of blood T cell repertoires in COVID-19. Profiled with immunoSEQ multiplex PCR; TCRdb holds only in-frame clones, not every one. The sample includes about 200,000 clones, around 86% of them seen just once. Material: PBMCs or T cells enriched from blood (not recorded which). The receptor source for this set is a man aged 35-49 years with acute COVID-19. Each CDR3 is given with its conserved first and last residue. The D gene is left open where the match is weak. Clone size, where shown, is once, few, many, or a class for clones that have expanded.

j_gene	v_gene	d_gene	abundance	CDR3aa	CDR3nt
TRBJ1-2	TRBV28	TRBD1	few	CASLGTGEGYTF	TGTGCCTCGCTAGGGACAGGGGAAGGCTACACCTTC
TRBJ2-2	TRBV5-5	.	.	CASSPGTLNTGELFF	TGTGCCAGCAGCCCCGGGACATTGAACACCGGGGAGCTGTTTTTT
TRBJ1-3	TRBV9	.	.	CASSVGPASGNTIYF	TGTGCCAGCAGCGTGGGGCCAGCCTCTGGAAACACCATATATTTT
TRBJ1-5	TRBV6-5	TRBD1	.	CASRQGIRQPQHF	TGTGCCAGCCGACAGGGTATTAGGCAGCCCCAGCATTTT
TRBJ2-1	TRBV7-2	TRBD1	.	CASSLGGRDRSFF	TGTGCCAGCAGCTTAGGGGGAAGGGACAGGAGTTTCTTC
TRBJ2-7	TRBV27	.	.	CASSHQGFLNEQYF	TGTGCCAGCAGCCATCAGGGTTTCCTTAACGAGCAGTACTTC
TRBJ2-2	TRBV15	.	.	CATSRTRDMVTGELFF	TGTGCCACCAGCAGAACCCGGGACATGGTAACCGGGGAGCTGTTTTTT
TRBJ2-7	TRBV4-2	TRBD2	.	CASSQGGRSGEQYF	TGTGCCAGCAGCCAAGGCGGGAGAAGTGGCGAGCAGTACTTC
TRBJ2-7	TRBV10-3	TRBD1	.	CAISLGQGNYEQYF	TGTGCCATCAGTTTGGGACAGGGAAACTACGAGCAGTACTTC
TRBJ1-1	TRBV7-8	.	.	CASSPLVWTEAFF	TGTGCCAGCAGCCCACTGGTCTGGACTGAAGCTTTCTTT
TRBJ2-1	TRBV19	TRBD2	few	CASNSVAAGVYNEQFF	TGTGCCAGTAACTCAGTCGCAGCGGGGGTCTATAATGAGCAGTTCTTC
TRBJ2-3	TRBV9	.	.	CASSAEGTDTQYF	TGTGCCAGCAGCGCCGAGGGCACAGATACGCAGTATTTT
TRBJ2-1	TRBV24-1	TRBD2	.	CATSGLAPYNEQFF	TGTGCCACCAGTGGACTAGCGCCCTACAATGAGCAGTTCTTC
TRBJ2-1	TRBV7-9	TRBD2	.	CASSLGGLAYEQFF	TGTGCCAGCAGCTTAGGAGGACTAGCCTATGAGCAGTTCTTC
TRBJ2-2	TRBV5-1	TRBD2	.	CASSLGAVAGVPRELFF	TGCGCCAGCAGCTTGGGGGCCGTAGCGGGAGTCCCCCGGGAGCTGTTTTTT
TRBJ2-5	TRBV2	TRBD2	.	CASKTGLAQETQYF	TGTGCCAGCAAGACGGGACTAGCCCAAGAGACCCAGTACTTC
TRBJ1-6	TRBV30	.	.	CACPQGRGSPLHF	TGTGCCTGCCCGCAGGGACGGGGGTCACCCCTCCACTTT
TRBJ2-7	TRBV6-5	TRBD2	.	CASSERGNYEQYF	TGTGCCAGCTCCGAGCGGGGGAACTACGAGCAGTACTTC
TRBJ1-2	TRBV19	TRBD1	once	CASSIRQGDGYTF	TGTGCCAGTAGTATCAGACAGGGGGATGGCTACACCTTC
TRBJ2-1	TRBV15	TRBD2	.	CATSRALGLAWDNEQFF	TGTGCCACCAGCAGAGCCCTGGGACTAGCGTGGGACAATGAGCAGTTCTTC
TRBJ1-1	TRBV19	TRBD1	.	CASSIEQGARTEAFF	TGTGCCAGTAGTATAGAGCAGGGGGCGCGGACTGAAGCTTTCTTT
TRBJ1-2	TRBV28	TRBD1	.	CASSFSGGDRVYGYTF	TGTGCCAGCAGTTTCTCCGGGGGTGACAGGGTCTATGGCTACACCTTC
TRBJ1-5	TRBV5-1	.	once	CASSYTGSGQPQHF	TGCGCCAGCAGCTATACAGGTTCTGGTCAGCCCCAGCATTTT
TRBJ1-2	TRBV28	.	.	CASTRGLGYTF	TGTGCCAGCACCCGCGGGTTGGGCTACACCTTC
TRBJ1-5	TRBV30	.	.	CAWSEGSRQPQHF	TGTGCCTGGAGTGAAGGGAGTAGACAGCCCCAGCATTTT
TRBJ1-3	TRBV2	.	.	CASTPQGGNTIYF	TGTGCCAGCACTCCGCAGGGGGGAAACACCATATATTTT
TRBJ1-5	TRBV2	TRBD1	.	CASSSTGGSIQPQHF	TGTGCCAGCAGTTCGACAGGGGGAAGTATTCAGCCCCAGCATTTT
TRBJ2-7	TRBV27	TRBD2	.	CASSLGLAGTYEQYF	TGTGCCAGCAGCTTAGGACTAGCGGGGACATACGAGCAGTACTTC
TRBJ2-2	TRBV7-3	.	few	CASSPNRGGELFF	TGTGCCAGCAGCCCGAATCGGGGCGGGGAGCTGTTTTTT
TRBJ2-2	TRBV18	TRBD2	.	CASSRGLAGQTTGELFF	TGTGCCAGCTCCCGAGGACTAGCGGGACAAACCACCGGGGAGCTGTTTTTT
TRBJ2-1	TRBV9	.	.	CASSGWSEQFF	TGTGCCAGCAGCGGATGGAGTGAGCAGTTCTTC
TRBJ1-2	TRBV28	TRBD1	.	CASSRYRGNYGYTF	TGTGCCAGCAGTAGATACAGGGGAAATTATGGCTACACCTTC
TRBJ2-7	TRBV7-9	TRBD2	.	CASSYRTGGRYEQYF	TGTGCCAGCAGCTATAGAACGGGCGGGAGATACGAGCAGTACTTC
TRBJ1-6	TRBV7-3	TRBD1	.	CASSSYRGHNSPLHF	TGTGCCAGCAGCTCGTACAGGGGACATAATTCACCCCTCCACTTT
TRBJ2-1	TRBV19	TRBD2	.	CASSMGGADYNEQFF	TGTGCCAGTAGTATGGGAGGGGCGGACTACAATGAGCAGTTCTTC
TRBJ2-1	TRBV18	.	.	CASSPRSTGSSYNEQFF	TGTGCCAGCTCACCAAGATCGACAGGCAGCTCCTACAATGAGCAGTTCTTC
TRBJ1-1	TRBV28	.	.	CASTTGLTEAFF	TGTGCCAGCACCACAGGGTTAACTGAAGCTTTCTTT
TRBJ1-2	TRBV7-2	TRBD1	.	CASSLGQGITGTF	TGTGCCAGCAGCCTCGGACAGGGTATTACTGGCACCTTC
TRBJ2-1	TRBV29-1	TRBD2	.	CSVEALAGGYNEQFF	TGCAGCGTTGAAGCGCTAGCGGGAGGGTACAATGAGCAGTTCTTC
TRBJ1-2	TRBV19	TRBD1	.	CASRDRAYGYTF	TGTGCCAGCCGGGACAGGGCCTATGGCTACACCTTC
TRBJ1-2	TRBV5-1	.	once	CASSLSPGQGGYGYTF	TGCGCCAGCAGCTTGAGTCCCGGGCAGGGCGGCTATGGCTACACCTTC
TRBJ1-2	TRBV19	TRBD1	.	CASSIEPGQINYGYTF	TGTGCCAGTAGTATTGAACCGGGACAGATTAACTATGGCTACACCTTC
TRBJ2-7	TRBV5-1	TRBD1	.	CASSLDRQGGGEQYF	TGCGCCAGCAGCTTGGATCGACAGGGGGGAGGCGAGCAGTACTTC
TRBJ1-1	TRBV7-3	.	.	CASSLQGDTEAFF	TGTGCCAGCAGCCTACAGGGAGACACTGAAGCTTTCTTT